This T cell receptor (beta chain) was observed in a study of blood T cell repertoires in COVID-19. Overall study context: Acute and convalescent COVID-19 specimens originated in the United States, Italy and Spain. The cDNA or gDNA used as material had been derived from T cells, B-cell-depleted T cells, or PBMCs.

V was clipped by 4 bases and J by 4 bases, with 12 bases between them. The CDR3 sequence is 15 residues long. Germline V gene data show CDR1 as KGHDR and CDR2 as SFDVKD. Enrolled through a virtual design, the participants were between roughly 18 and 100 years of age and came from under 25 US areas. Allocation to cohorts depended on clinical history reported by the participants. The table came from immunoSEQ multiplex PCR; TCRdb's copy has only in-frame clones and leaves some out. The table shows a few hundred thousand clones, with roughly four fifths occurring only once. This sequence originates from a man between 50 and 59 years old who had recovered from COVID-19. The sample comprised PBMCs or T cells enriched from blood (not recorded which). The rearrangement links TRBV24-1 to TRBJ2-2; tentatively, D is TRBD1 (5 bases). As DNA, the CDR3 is TGTGCCACCAGTGACCCTGGACAAATCACCGGGGAGCTGTTTTTT. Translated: CATSDPGQITGELFF.